These 21 T cell receptor beta chains originate from one sample sequenced in a study of blood T cell repertoires in COVID-19. Profiled with immunoSEQ multiplex PCR; TCRdb holds only in-frame clones, not every one. The table has approximately 200,000 clones, over 80% seen once; the top ten hold 10%. Specimen: PBMCs or T cells enriched from blood (not recorded which). Source of these receptors: a man between 18 and 35 years old with acute COVID-19.

This rearrangement joins TRBV30 to TRBJ2-3, with TRBD2 as a possible D gene (6 bases). Germline V gene data show CDR1 as GTSNPN and CDR2 as SVGIG (reference sequence). The CDR3 runs 14 residues. The V end lost 1 base, the J end lost 6 bases, and 14 bases lay between the germline ends. The CDR3 reads CAWSDWGGIDTQYF. The CDR3 DNA reads TGTGCCTGGAGTGATTGGGGAGGCATCGATACGCAGTATTTT.

The chain joins TRBV7-9 to TRBJ1-1; TRBD1 agrees at 8 bases. Germline assignment: CDR1 SEHNR and CDR2 FQNEAQ (reference sequence). This CDR3 has 17 amino acids. After removal of 3 bases from V and 4 bases from J, the junction contained 13 bases not matched to a gene. The CDR3 coding sequence is TGTGCCAGCAGCTTGGGACAGGTCGGGGTCCGGGGCACTGAAGCTTTCTTT. Protein product: CASSLGQVGVRGTEAFF.

The V call is TRBV28, the J call TRBJ1-6; 9 bases are a match to TRBD1. The CDR3 sequence is 15 residues long. The V gene end was trimmed by 4 bases and the J gene end by 7 bases; junction bases not matched to a gene: 5. Per germline, CDR1 MDHEN and CDR2 SYDVKM. CDR3 region: CASSSGTGKNSPLHF. The CDR3 nucleotides are TGTGCCAGCAGTTCGGGGACAGGGAAAAATTCACCCCTCCACTTT.

This clone has a single count. The V call is TRBV29-1, the J call TRBJ2-1; unclear D gene. V was shortened by 6 bases and J by 0 bases, with 9 bases between the two germline ends. CDR3 length: 13 residues. Germline values: CDR1 SQVTM, CDR2 ANQGSEA. Here the CDR3 DNA reads TGCAGCGTCGACACCAGCTCCTACAATGAGCAGTTCTTC. It encodes CSVDTSSYNEQFF.

The chain combines TRBV5-1 with TRBJ2-1; D might be TRBD1 (5 bases). The CDR3 is made up of 14 amino acids. Germline values: CDR1 SGHRS, CDR2 YFSETQ. Deletions cut 8 bases from V and 3 bases from J, with 15 bases between. The CDR3 region is CASQNGQGYNEQFF. The DNA of the CDR3 is TGCGCCAGTCAAAATGGGCAGGGCTACAATGAGCAGTTCTTC. The full variable domain, with the rest looked up from reference TRBV5-1 and TRBJ2-1, is KAGVTQTPRYLIKTRGQQVTLSCSPISGHRSVSWYQQTPGQGLQFLFEYFSETQRNKGNFPGRFSGRQFSNSRSEMNVSTLELGDSALYLCASQNGQGYNEQFFGPGTRLTVL.

This chain links TRBV28 with TRBJ2-7, with TRBD2 matching 7 bases. The CDR3 covers 16 residues. The junction had 10 bases not matched to a gene; V was cut back by 5 bases and J by 0 bases. Germline V CDR1 and CDR2: MDHEN, SYDVKM. CDR3 coding DNA: TGTGCCAGCAGTCCTATTGCGGGAGAAAGCTCCTACGAGCAGTACTTC. Translation: CASSPIAGESSYEQYF.

The chain combines TRBV28 with TRBJ2-5, with TRBD1 matching 10 bases. The CDR3 extends over 17 amino acids. V gave up 4 bases and J gave up 5 bases; unmatched junction bases: 13. The germline V gene has CDR1 MDHEN and CDR2 SYDVKM. The CDR3 DNA is TGTGCCAGCAGTTCAAACCTCGGACAGGGGGTCGAGGAGACCCAGTACTTC. It codes for CASSSNLGQGVEETQYF.

This chain joins TRBV29-1 and TRBJ1-2; TRBD1 matches 9 bases. Germline-derived CDR1 and CDR2 are SQVTM and ANQGSEA. The CDR3 totals 12 residues. Trimming at V came to 6 bases and at J to 8 bases, leaving 7 bases not matched to a gene. CDR3 in DNA: TGCAGCGTCACACAGGGGGCGCACGGCTACACCTTC. Residues: CSVTQGAHGYTF.

This clone was seen more than once but under ten times. The V gene is TRBV9, the J gene TRBJ2-1, with 7 bases that match TRBD1. The J segment lost 0 bases and the V segment lost 0 bases, leaving 6 bases of the junction unmatched. The CDR3 consists of 17 residues. The germline V gene has CDR1 SGDLS and CDR2 YYNGEE. The DNA for the CDR3 is TGTGCCAGCAGCGTAGCGAGGGCAGGGGGCTCCTACAATGAGCAGTTCTTC. Translated: CASSVARAGGSYNEQFF. Drawing the rest from reference TRBV9 and TRBJ2-1, the complete variable domain is DSGVTQTPKHLITATGQRVTLRCSPRSGDLSVYWYQQSLDQGLQFLIQYYNGEERAKGNILERFSAQQFPDLHSELNLSSLELGDSALYFCASSVARAGGSYNEQFFGPGTRLTVL.

The V call is TRBV27, the J call TRBJ1-2, with 7 bases aligning to TRBD1. Germline assignment: CDR1 MNHEY and CDR2 SMNVEV (reference sequence). CDR3 length equals 13 residues. With 5 bases clipped from V and 4 bases from J, the junction kept 4 bases outside the gene matches. This CDR3 is CASSTSGGYGYTF. The CDR3, as DNA: TGTGCCAGCAGTACCTCAGGGGGCTATGGCTACACCTTC.

The CDR3 is CASSTGQAYNEQFF. CDR3 DNA: TGTGCCAGCAGCACGGGACAGGCCTACAATGAGCAGTTCTTC. The rearrangement uses TRBV5-8 and TRBJ2-1; 8 nucleotides match TRBD1. CDR3 length: 14 amino acids. V gave up 4 bases and J gave up 2 bases; unmatched junction bases: 2. CDR1 and CDR2 from the germline V gene are SGHTS and YDEGEE.

This rearrangement joins TRBV7-8 to TRBJ2-3, with TRBD1 as a possible D gene (6 bases). Trimming shortened V by 4 bases and J by 4 bases, and 18 bases separated the two germline ends. The CDR3 totals 16 residues. CDR1 and CDR2 from the germline V gene are SGHVS and FQNEAQ. Here the CDR3 reads CASSYTLGGVSDTQYF. The CDR3 bases are TGTGCCAGCAGCTATACGCTAGGGGGAGTCTCAGATACGCAGTATTTT.

The rearrangement links TRBV4-3 to TRBJ2-7; D is perhaps TRBD1 (6 bases). This CDR3 is built from 15 residues. Trimming pared 0 bases from V and 4 bases from J, leaving 13 bases between. Germline CDR1 is LGHNA and CDR2 is YSLEER. Here the CDR3 DNA reads TGCGCCAGCAGCCAAGAAAGCAGGGGAAATTACGAGCAGTACTTC. It translates to CASSQESRGNYEQYF.

The chain joins TRBV3-1 (or the pseudogene TRBV3-2) to TRBJ1-1, with 8 nucleotides matching TRBD1. The length of the CDR3 is 15 residues. V shed 4 bases, J shed 1 base, and the junction held 5 bases outside the gene matches. Looked up from germline, CDR1 is LGHDT and CDR2 is YNNKEL (reference sequence). CDR3 coding DNA: TGTGCCAGCAGCCGGCCGGGGACAGGGAACACTGAAGCTTTCTTT. It specifies CASSRPGTGNTEAFF.

The chain employs TRBV28 and TRBJ1-5, with D possibly being TRBD1 (6 bases). This CDR3 region has 13 residues. Germline-derived CDR1 and CDR2 are MDHEN and SYDVKM. Trimming cost V 8 bases and J 3 bases, with 11 bases left between them. The DNA of the CDR3 is TGTGCCAGCTCCGGACAGCCCAATCAGCCCCAGCATTTT. Encoded protein: CASSGQPNQPQHF. Full variable domain (remainder filled in from reference TRBV28 and TRBJ1-5): DVKVTQSSRYLVKRTGEKVFLECVQDMDHENMFWYRQDPGLGLRLIYFSYDVKMKEKGDIPEGYSVSREKKERFSLILESASTNQTSMYLCASSGQPNQPQHFGDGTRLSIL.

The DNA for the CDR3 is TGTGCCTGGAGTGCCAGGGGGACGGGCTATGGCTACACCTTC. Translating gives CAWSARGTGYGYTF. V gene TRBV30 combines with J gene TRBJ1-2, with 7 bases identical to TRBD1. J was trimmed by 4 bases and V by 1 base; bases with no gene match: 6. From germline, CDR1 is GTSNPN and CDR2 SVGIG (reference sequence). This CDR3 is 14 amino acids long.

Here the CDR3 DNA reads TGTGCCAGCTCACCAAGAGTTAACACTGAAGCTTTCTTT. This translates into CASSPRVNTEAFF. The chain is built from TRBV18 and TRBJ1-1, with D hard to call. The V gene lost 2 bases and the J gene lost 2 bases, with 6 bases spanning the gap. From germline, CDR1 is KGHSH and CDR2 LQKENI. CDR3 size: 13 residues.

The V call is TRBV27, the J call TRBJ2-7; D is perhaps TRBD2 (5 bases). The germline CDR1 and CDR2 sequences are MNHEY and SMNVEV (reference sequence). The CDR3 length is 17 residues. V was cut by 5 bases and J by 0 bases, with 20 bases left in between. The CDR3 here is CASSPSVRERPSYEQYF. The CDR3 DNA reads as TGTGCCAGCAGTCCCTCCGTTAGGGAGCGGCCCTCCTACGAGCAGTACTTC.

The gene calls are TRBV7-9 and TRBJ2-2; D gene ambiguous. V dropped 1 base and J dropped 5 bases, with 17 bases sitting between them. Germline V lookup: CDR1 SEHNR, CDR2 FQNEAQ (reference sequence). This CDR3 is 17 amino acids long. Here the CDR3 DNA reads TGTGCCAGCAGCTTAGGGTTGCTCGGCAGGCGTACCGGGGAGCTGTTTTTT. This sequence encodes CASSLGLLGRRTGELFF.

The chain is built from TRBV30 and TRBJ2-3, with TRBD1 as a possible D gene (5 bases). Germline CDR1 is GTSNPN and CDR2 is SVGIG (reference sequence). V was shortened by 1 base and J by 0 bases, with 11 bases between the two germline ends. This CDR3 is built from 15 residues. The CDR3 nucleotides read TGTGCCTGGAGTGCGACAGCCTCTAGCACAGATACGCAGTATTTT. Its protein is CAWSATASSTDTQYF.

V is TRBV30 and J is TRBJ2-5, with 8 bases that match TRBD1. The V segment lost 0 bases and the J segment 5 bases; nucleotides outside the gene matches: 5. This CDR3 has 14 residues. The germline CDR1 and CDR2 sequences are GTSNPN and SVGIG (reference sequence). The CDR3 sequence is CAWSVQGGRETQYF. In DNA form, the CDR3 reads TGTGCCTGGAGTGTACAGGGGGGTCGCGAGACCCAGTACTTC.